This T cell receptor beta chain originates from a study of early T cells in non-severe SARS-CoV-2 infection. Study summary: Chains stayed unpaired after sequencing of bulk RNA from unsorted whole blood.

This clonotype was recorded a few times. Trimming removed 5 bases at V and 3 bases at J, with 13 bases between. The CDR3 is 15 amino acids. Per the germline V gene, CDR1 is SGHTA and CDR2 is FQGTGA. The TCR library protocol was used to attach unique molecular identifiers. These identifiers were attached to individual cDNA molecules. TCRdb recomputed calls from the 5' RACE reads with MiXCR, one row per CDR3 protein. Of 55,000 to 70,000 distinct CDR3 sequences listed, 3.5% to 6% are singletons. The chain recombines TRBV7-3 with TRBJ2-2; possible D gene TRBD2, 6 bases. Sequencing used whole blood, obtained at baseline. This TCR was recovered from an adult who was a healthcare worker with PCR-confirmed SARS-CoV-2 infection or an uninfected control (not recorded which). The donor label of this sample is uncertain. CDR3 sequence (DNA): TGTGCCAGCAGCCCCGACGGGGGTGACACCGGGGAGCTGTTTTTT. Its protein is CASSPDGGDTGELFF.